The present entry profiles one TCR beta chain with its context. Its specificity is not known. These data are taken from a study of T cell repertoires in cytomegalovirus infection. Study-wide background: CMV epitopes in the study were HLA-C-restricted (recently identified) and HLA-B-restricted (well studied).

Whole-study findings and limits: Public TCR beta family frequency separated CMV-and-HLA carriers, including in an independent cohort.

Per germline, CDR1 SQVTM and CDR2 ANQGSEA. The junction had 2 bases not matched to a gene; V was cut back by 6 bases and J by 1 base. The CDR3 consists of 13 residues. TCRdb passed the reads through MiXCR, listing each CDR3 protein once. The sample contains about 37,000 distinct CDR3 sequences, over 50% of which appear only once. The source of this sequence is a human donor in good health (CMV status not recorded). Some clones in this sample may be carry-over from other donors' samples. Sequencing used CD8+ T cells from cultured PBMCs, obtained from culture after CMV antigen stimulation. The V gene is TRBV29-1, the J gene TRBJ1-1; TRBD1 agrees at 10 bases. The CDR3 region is CSVGQGGNTEAFF. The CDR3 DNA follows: TGCAGCGTCGGACAGGGGGGGAACACTGAAGCTTTCTTT.